The sequence of this TCR beta chain was determined in a study of T cells after yellow fever vaccination. Study findings and constraints: Abundant clonotypes from the bulk population could have been carried over as contaminants into FACS-sorted repertoires. Clonotypes found in both CD4 and CD8 compartments made up a small share. Primary-vaccination clones mostly resurfaced post-booster (more than 95% CD4, more than 80% CD8).

Comments on this clonotype: The target antigen is unknown.

Losses at the gene ends were 3 bases for V and 0 bases for J; bases not matched to a gene: 15. Germline CDR1 and CDR2: SGHAT and FQDESV (reference sequence). The CDR3 is 20 residues long. Universal primer sites and UMIs were introduced during 5'RACE template-switching synthesis of TCR cDNA. TCRdb independently ran MiXCR on the 5' RACE reads; one entry per CDR3 protein. The sample holds 450,000 to 650,000 distinct CDR3 sequences, around a fifth seen once. The clonotype originates from a man in his late teens or twenties who received the YFV17D yellow fever vaccine. The genes are TRBV11-1 and TRBJ2-1; 9 nucleotides agree with TRBD1. Sample: PBMCs, taken 21 days after the first yellow fever vaccination. The CDR3 reads CASSFTGTGPFGSSYNEQFF. DNA of the CDR3: TGTGCCAGCAGCTTCACCGGGACAGGGCCGTTCGGTAGCTCCTACAATGAGCAGTTCTTC.